This T cell receptor beta chain came from a study of T-cell memory formation after mild COVID-19. Study findings and constraints: Pre-infection memory held some responding clones, suggesting pre-existing cross-reactive T cells responded. Later expanders leaned CD4+, whereas clones that contracted between day 15 and 85 were balanced CD4/CD8. Researchers could not confirm that second-wave clones peaking on day 37 targeted SARS-CoV-2.

UMIs and sample barcodes were carried by the TCR alpha and TCR beta cDNA libraries that 5'RACE produced using constant-segment primers. MiXCR was run by TCRdb on the 5' RACE reads, yielding one entry per CDR3 protein. The sample has about 49,000 distinct CDR3 sequences, approximately 6.6% seen once. This clonotype was recorded many times. Its antigen is not known. The germline V gene encodes CDR1 SGHTA and CDR2 FQGNSA. CDR3 size: 15 residues. V was trimmed by 2 bases and J by 0 bases, leaving 7 bases between them. The V and J genes are TRBV7-2 and TRBJ2-2; possible D gene TRBD2, 5 bases. The sequenced sample was PBMCs or a T cell subset sorted from them (not recorded which). This receptor was obtained from a man aged 18 to 30 who had mild COVID-19 (a few samples of this study predate the infection). Cell type and time point are not known. The DNA for the CDR3 is TGTGCCAGCAGCTTAATACTAGCGAACACCGGGGAGCTGTTTTTT. It encodes CASSLILANTGELFF.